The rows below give T cell receptor beta chains drawn from one sample of a study of T-cell memory formation after mild COVID-19. Using its own MiXCR run on the 5' RACE reads, TCRdb lists one record per CDR3 protein. Among 550,000 to 600,000 distinct CDR3 sequences listed, less than 25% were seen once. Sample: PBMCs or a T cell subset sorted from them (not recorded which). The source is an adult woman who had mild COVID-19 (a few samples of this study predate the infection). Cell type and time point are not known. Both conserved end residues are trimmed from each CDR3. The order of the fields is J gene, V gene, CDR3 protein.

TRBJ2-5	TRBV25-1	ASSDDLGTPQETQY
TRBJ1-2	TRBV4-2	ASSQDGGRSYGYT
TRBJ2-1	TRBV7-3	ASSLAVREGLGEQF
TRBJ2-2	TRBV7-9	ASSLIGEVRTGELF
TRBJ2-1	TRBV5-1	ASSLGAGYSYNEQF
TRBJ2-3	TRBV20-1	SARDPRGGPDTQY
TRBJ1-1	TRBV30	AWSAGFAGNTEAF
TRBJ1-4	TRBV12-3/TRBV12-4	ASRAMGVGEKLF
TRBJ2-7	TRBV9	ASSVGQAGYEQY
TRBJ2-3	TRBV12-3/TRBV12-4	ASRLAHWTDTQY
TRBJ2-1	TRBV7-9	ASSLLLGHEQF
TRBJ2-7	TRBV11-3	ASSLVGRSYEQY
TRBJ2-7	TRBV14	ASSQGPGTGRGYEQY
TRBJ2-1	TRBV27	ASTVSASGLHEQF
TRBJ1-5	TRBV6-5	ASSTTGGINQPQH
TRBJ1-4	TRBV14	ASSRDRAGKLF
TRBJ1-2	TRBV29-1	SVEDGGLPKGYT
TRBJ2-5	TRBV7-3	ASSINPEETQY
TRBJ1-1	TRBV6-1	ASSEPRETEAF
TRBJ1-2	TRBV2	ASTPTGVYGYT
TRBJ2-7	TRBV7-6	ASSPGTSTREQY
TRBJ2-1	TRBV12-3/TRBV12-4	ASSLSPGLAGARLGDEQF
TRBJ2-3	TRBV29-1	SVPVTSTDTQY
TRBJ1-2	TRBV5-1	ASSKRDRANGYT
TRBJ2-3	TRBV24-1	ATSDLRSNTDTQY
TRBJ1-2	TRBV7-9	ASSFYPYSGGYGYT
TRBJ2-7	TRBV11-2	ASSFGQVGYEQY
TRBJ2-1	TRBV20-1	SARDRGGFEQF
TRBJ2-1	TRBV6-5	ASSYGSDSYNEQF
TRBJ1-2	TRBV19	ASSMAAYGYGYT
TRBJ2-7	TRBV12-3/TRBV12-4	ASSATAGQGSEQY
TRBJ2-3	TRBV7-8	ASSLPRDPDTQY
TRBJ1-2	TRBV7-9	ASSFGDGTAQIYGYT